This T cell receptor (beta chain) was identified in a study of brain T cells in children with intractable seizures. Time point denoted: blood from clinic visit 5 months post-surgery; TSC patient then seizure free. The junction had 3 bases not matched to a gene; V was cut back by 4 bases and J by 3 bases. The CDR3 is made up of 15 amino acids. Germline V CDR1 and CDR2: LGHDT, YNNKEL (reference sequence). The repertoire was sequenced with immunoSEQ multiplex PCR; TCRdb's copy has only in-frame clones and lacks some. The sample holds under 400,000 clones; roughly 93% are singletons and the top ten take 5.5% to 6%.

The chain links TRBV3-1 (or the pseudogene TRBV3-2) to TRBJ2-1, with 10 bases that match TRBD2. The source was peripheral blood, collected about 5 months after surgery. This receptor was taken from a boy younger than two with tuberous sclerosis and intractable seizures. This chain's CDR3 is CASSPRTSGYNEQFF. The CDR3 bases are TGTGCCAGCAGCCCCCGGACTAGCGGCTACAATGAGCAGTTCTTC.